Below, 4 T cell receptor beta chains from the same sample are listed, as sequenced in a study of tumor-infiltrating lymphocytes in primary liver carcinoma. A constant-region primer primed TCR beta cDNA synthesis from about 530 ng of total RNA. Modified slightly, ARM-PCR produced TCR beta libraries over three nested multiplex PCR rounds. TRBV1-TRBV30 forward primers and a C-beta reverse primer were used in the first two PCR rounds, which each ran for approximately 9 cycles. TCRdb processed the multiplex PCR reads anew with MiXCR; each CDR3 protein has one entry. Counted here are 40,000 to 50,000 distinct CDR3 sequences, 70% to 80% occurring once; the ten biggest clones make up roughly 24%. Co-extraction of RNA and DNA was performed on roughly 20-34 mg of unsorted bulk tissue. The sequencing sample was made of liver tumor tissue from sampling region 3. Subset indicated: tumor region T3, left-lateral pole. The receptors derive from a middle-aged man with primary liver carcinoma and hepatitis B virus infection.

In the case of this clonotype: Compared with germline, one end of the junction differs, possibly owing to a read error. This chain connects TRBV4-1 to TRBJ2-1; D may correspond to TRBD1 or TRBD2 (5 bases each). The CDR3 loop spans 17 amino acids. Germline V gene sequence: CDR1 MGHRA, CDR2 YSYEKL. The CDR3 DNA reads TGCGCCAGCAGCCAACCCCAAGGATTGGGGACGGACCACGAGCAGTCCTTC. It yields the protein CASSQPQGLGTDHEQSF.

With respect to this clonotype: An end of the junction does not agree with germline; a read error may underlie this. The chain uses TRBV6-1 and TRBJ2-2; 12 positions agree with TRBD1. Per the germline V gene, CDR1 is MNHNS and CDR2 is SASEGT. The CDR3 is 16 amino acids. The chain's CDR3 is CASSEGQGAIGGELLF. The CDR3 DNA follows: TGTGCCAGCAGTGAGGGACAGGGGGCGATTGGCGGGGAGCTGCTTTTT.

CDR3 DNA sequence: TGCGCCAGCGGCCCTGGACCGGGAGCTGAAGCTTTCTTT. It yields the protein CASGPGPGAEAFF. This chain uses TRBV5-1 with TRBJ1-1; D gene uncertain. The germline gives CDR1 SGHRS, CDR2 YFSETQ. This CDR3 is built from 13 residues. Trimming removed 7 bases from V and 6 bases from J, with 16 bases in between.

On this clonotype itself: At one end, the junction sequence differs from germline, possibly due to a read error. This rearrangement joins TRBV11-1 to TRBJ2-1; 7 bases fit TRBD2. CDR3 size: 17 residues. Germline V lookup: CDR1 SGHAT, CDR2 FQDESV (reference sequence). CDR3 DNA: TGTGCCGGCAGCCTGGGACTATCGGGAGAAGTTGACAAAGAGCAGTTCTTC. This sequence encodes CAGSLGLSGEVDKEQFF.